The next 32 T cell receptor beta chains were all read from a single sample in a study of spatial heterogeneity in lung cancer. Time point: sample taken at primary tumor resection. TCRdb fed the 5' RACE reads into MiXCR, producing one record per CDR3 protein. The data contain 40,000 or so distinct CDR3 sequences, roughly 8% of them seen just once; the ten biggest clones take up 28%. The sample consisted of PBMCs, taken at surgery. These receptors all stem from a male donor with early-stage non-small cell lung cancer.

The chain employs TRBV10-2 and TRBJ2-2, with 8 bases matching TRBD2. Losses at the gene ends were 6 bases for V and 7 bases for J; bases not matched to a gene: 10. Germline V CDR1 and CDR2: WSHSY, SAAADI. CDR3 length: 15 residues. Here the CDR3 reads CASRTRGGRIGELFF. The CDR3 DNA reads TGCGCCAGCAGAACACGGGGGGGCAGGATCGGGGAGCTGTTTTTT.

The chain combines TRBV2 with TRBJ2-1; 11 nucleotides align to TRBD2. There are 16 residues in the CDR3. The V gene's germline CDR1 is SNHLY and CDR2 FYNNEI. With V trimmed by 7 bases and J by 7 bases, 12 bases remained unmatched. CDR3 in amino acids: CASTTGTSGRTNEQFF. In nucleotides, the CDR3 is TGTGCCAGCACAACTGGGACTAGCGGCCGTACTAATGAGCAGTTCTTC. The whole variable domain, remainder taken from reference TRBV2 and TRBJ2-1, is EPEVTQTPSHQVTQMGQEVILRCVPISNHLYFYWYRQILGQKVEFLVSFYNNEISEKSEIFDDQFSVERPDGSNFTLKIRSTKLEDSAMYFCASTTGTSGRTNEQFFGPGTRLTVL.

This clonotype was detected only a few times. The chain uses TRBV7-9 and TRBJ2-5, with D perhaps given as TRBD1 or TRBD2 (5 bases each). The CDR3 has 15 amino acids. Trimming removed 5 bases at V and 4 bases at J, with 17 bases between. Germline-derived CDR1 and CDR2 are SEHNR and FQNEAQ (reference sequence). CDR3: CASSLQMARGETQYF. CDR3 DNA sequence: TGTGCCAGCAGCCTCCAGATGGCGAGGGGAGAGACCCAGTACTTC.

The chain employs TRBV20-1 and TRBJ2-1; TRBD1 aligns across 8 bases. The V gene end was trimmed by 6 bases and the J gene end by 6 bases; junction bases not matched to a gene: 10. Germline assignment: CDR1 DFQATT and CDR2 SNEGSKA (reference sequence). The CDR3 length is 14 residues. The CDR3 nucleotides read TGCAGTGCCGCTTCGACAGGGGAGAGCAATGAGCAGTTCTTC. This translates into CSAASTGESNEQFF.

This clonotype was counted only a few times. This chain uses TRBV11-2 with TRBJ2-3; the match to TRBD2 covers 10 bases. V shed 6 bases, J shed 3 bases, and the junction held 12 bases outside the gene matches. This CDR3 has 17 amino acids. Germline CDR1 SGHAT, CDR2 FQNNGV. The DNA for the CDR3 is TGTGCCAGCAGTTCACTACTACTAGCGGGGTTGACAGATACGCAGTATTTT. Its protein product is CASSSLLLAGLTDTQYF.

This clonotype was recorded a few times. The genes are TRBV25-1 and TRBJ2-3, with D possibly called TRBD1 or TRBD2 (6 bases each). V lost 7 bases to trimming and J lost 1 base, with 12 bases between them. Per germline, CDR1 MGHDK and CDR2 SYGVNS. The CDR3 runs to 14 residues. DNA of the CDR3: TGTGCCAGCAAAAGGGGGGCACGCACAGATACGCAGTATTTT. This encodes CASKRGARTDTQYF.

This clonotype was seen more than once but under ten times. J is TRBJ2-3 and V is TRBV5-1; 9 bases fit TRBD2. The CDR3 spans 15 residues. V was clipped by 2 bases and J by 7 bases; unmatched bases: 8. Germline V lookup: CDR1 SGHRS, CDR2 YFSETQ. This CDR3 is CASSFAGASGNTQYF. Here the CDR3 DNA reads TGCGCCAGCAGCTTTGCAGGGGCTAGCGGGAATACGCAGTATTTT.

This clonotype was counted many times. The chain employs TRBV13 and TRBJ1-5; 8 nucleotides agree with TRBD1. V trimming: 5 bases; J trimming: 6 bases; junction bases outside the gene matches: 6. The germline gives CDR1 PRHDT, CDR2 FYEKMQ (reference sequence). The CDR3 length is 14 residues. CDR3 in DNA: TGTGCCAGCAGCCTTGGACAGGGAAGTCAGCCCCAGCATTTT. This encodes CASSLGQGSQPQHF. Filled out from reference TRBV13 and TRBJ1-5, the complete variable domain reads AAGVIQSPRHLIKEKRETATLKCYPIPRHDTVYWYQQGPGQDPQFLISFYEKMQSDKGSIPDRFSAQQFSDYHSELNMSSLELGDSALYFCASSLGQGSQPQHFGDGTRLSIL.

This clonotype was seen more than once but under ten times. The chain links TRBV14 to TRBJ1-2; perhaps TRBD1 as D (5 bases). The CDR3 spans 15 residues. Germline-derived CDR1 and CDR2 are SGHDN and FVKESK. V dropped 1 base and J dropped 2 bases, with 11 bases sitting between them. The CDR3 region has the DNA TGTGCCAGCAGCCAAGTTGAGGGGTGGAACTATGGCTACACCTTC. Protein product: CASSQVEGWNYGYTF.

The chain employs TRBV20-1 and TRBJ1-1; 9 bases fit TRBD1. Germline trimming cut 3 bases from V and 4 bases from J; bases unmatched to any gene: 12. Germline CDR1 reads DFQATT; CDR2 reads SNEGSKA (reference sequence). CDR3 size: 16 residues. Here the CDR3 reads CSASSPTGGMSTEAFF. CDR3 bases: TGCAGTGCTAGCAGCCCGACAGGGGGGATGAGCACTGAAGCTTTCTTT.

This clonotype was found a few times. CDR3 nucleotides: TGTGCCAGCAGCCCATACGGGGAGGCGGCGGGTTACGAGCAGTACTTC. Protein product: CASSPYGEAAGYEQYF. The V and J genes are TRBV7-3 and TRBJ2-7; a possible D gene is TRBD2 (6 bases). Germline CDR1 is SGHTA and CDR2 is FQGTGA. Trimming left V 5 bases short and J 4 bases short, with 21 bases between. This CDR3 is built from 16 residues.

This clonotype was observed at least ten times. The V call is TRBV28, the J call TRBJ2-2; D perhaps matches TRBD2 (6 bases). The CDR3 sequence is 14 residues long. The germline V gene encodes CDR1 MDHEN and CDR2 SYDVKM. Trimming stripped 2 bases from V and 6 bases from J, with 10 bases between. The CDR3 nucleotides are TGTGCCAGCAGTTTAATTGGAGGGTCCGGGGAGCTGTTTTTT. It codes for CASSLIGGSGELFF.

V is TRBV6-2 or TRBV6-3 and J is TRBJ2-6, with D unclear. Germline V lookup: CDR1 MNHEY, CDR2 SVGEGT. The germline V and J ends were trimmed by 4 bases and 1 base, with 8 bases remaining between them. The length of the CDR3 is 15 residues. CDR3 sequence: CASSFPGSGANVLTF. The CDR3 bases are TGTGCCAGCAGTTTTCCCGGGTCTGGGGCCAACGTCCTGACTTTC.

This chain uses TRBV20-1 with TRBJ2-1; 7 bases are shared with TRBD2. After removal of 0 bases from V and 6 bases from J, the junction contained 14 bases not matched to a gene. Germline CDR1 DFQATT, CDR2 SNEGSKA (reference sequence). The CDR3 is 17 residues long. The CDR3 DNA is TGCAGTGCTAGAGATCAAGCGACCAGCGGGAAAGCCAATGAGCAGTTCTTC. As protein: CSARDQATSGKANEQFF.

This clonotype occurred many times. The rearrangement uses TRBV28 and TRBJ1-2; a weak D match, TRBD1 (5 bases). The CDR3 totals 15 residues. Germline V CDR1 and CDR2: MDHEN, SYDVKM. V gave up 6 bases and J gave up 0 bases, with 14 bases separating them. CDR3 loop: CASSRITGTNYGYTF. Here the CDR3 DNA reads TGTGCCAGCAGCCGGATAACAGGAACTAACTATGGCTACACCTTC.

This clonotype was seen at least ten times. This rearrangement joins TRBV7-2 to TRBJ2-1; D uncertain. The CDR3 loop spans 12 amino acids. The V end was cut by 2 bases, the J end by 7 bases, with 6 bases between. Germline loops: CDR1 SGHTA, CDR2 FQGNSA. The CDR3 region is CASSLFQNEQFF. CDR3 bases: TGTGCCAGCAGCTTATTTCAGAATGAGCAGTTCTTC.

This clonotype was seen many times. The chain employs TRBV4-2 and TRBJ1-1; TRBD1 matches at 7 bases. The CDR3 totals 14 residues. The germline V gene encodes CDR1 LGHNA and CDR2 YNFKEQ. V was pared by 5 bases and J by 1 base, with 4 bases of the junction left unmatched. CDR3 loop: CASSNRDRNTEAFF. The CDR3 region has the DNA TGTGCCAGCAGCAACCGGGACAGGAACACTGAAGCTTTCTTT.

This clonotype has only a few counts. This rearrangement joins TRBV18 to TRBJ1-1, with D possibly matching TRBD1 (5 bases). From germline, CDR1 is KGHSH and CDR2 LQKENI. V was pared by 6 bases and J by 5 bases, with 16 bases between. The CDR3 sequence is 14 residues long. CDR3 DNA: TGTGCCAGCTCGTACACAGGAGGGCAGACTGAAGCTTTCTTT. Its protein is CASSYTGGQTEAFF. Looking up the rest from reference TRBV18 and TRBJ1-1 gives the full variable domain: NAGVMQNPRHLVRRRGQEARLRCSPMKGHSHVYWYRQLPEEGLKFMVYLQKENIIDESGMPKERFSAEFPKEGPSILRIQQVVRGDSAAYFCASSYTGGQTEAFFGQGTRLTVV.

Only a few counts were recorded for this clonotype. The V and J genes are TRBV19 and TRBJ2-2, with 9 bases identical to TRBD1. The CDR3 is made up of 13 amino acids. The germline CDR1 and CDR2 sequences are LNHDA and SQIVND (reference sequence). Trimming took 7 bases from V and 7 from J; bases not matched to a gene: 4. The CDR3 region is CASTGQGVGELFF. The DNA of the CDR3 is TGTGCCAGTACGGGACAGGGAGTCGGGGAGCTGTTTTTT.

The chain combines TRBV7-2 with TRBJ1-1, with D possibly TRBD1 on 5 matching bases. CDR1 SGHTA and CDR2 FQGNSA come from the germline V gene. With 9 bases removed from V and 0 bases from J, the gap between germline ends came to 14 bases. CDR3 length: 14 amino acids. This CDR3 is CASRGHNMNTEAFF. The CDR3 DNA reads as TGTGCCAGTCGCGGACACAACATGAACACTGAAGCTTTCTTT. Complete variable domain (other parts from reference TRBV7-2 and TRBJ1-1): GAGVSQSPSNKVTEKGKDVELRCDPISGHTALYWYRQSLGQGLEFLIYFQGNSAPDKSGLPSDRFSAERTGGSVSTLTIQRTQQEDSAVYLCASRGHNMNTEAFFGQGTRLTVV.

The chain links TRBV2 to TRBJ1-5; 9 bases are a match to TRBD1. This CDR3 comprises 13 residues. V shed 6 bases, J shed 9 bases, and the junction held 6 bases outside the gene matches. CDR1 is SNHLY and CDR2 is FYNNEI in the germline V gene. Here the CDR3 DNA reads TGTGCCAGCAGGGACAGGGGCCTGGGGCCCCAGCATTTT. Its translation is CASRDRGLGPQHF.

Ten or more counts support this clonotype. The V gene is TRBV6-2 or TRBV6-3, the J gene TRBJ2-2; 7 bases are shared with TRBD1. The germline CDR1 and CDR2 sequences are MNHEY and SVGEGT. This CDR3 has 14 amino acids. The ends lost 6 bases at V and 7 bases at J; junction bases unmatched: 8. For the CDR3, the DNA is TGTGCCAGCAGACCCACAGGGGCTGGCGGGGAGCTGTTTTTT. This codes for CASRPTGAGGELFF.

This clonotype appeared many times. V gene TRBV3-1 combines with J gene TRBJ1-1; D is unclear. The germline V gene encodes CDR1 LGHDT and CDR2 YNNKEL (reference sequence). The CDR3 extends over 14 amino acids. Trimming removed 3 bases from V and 0 bases from J, with 8 bases in between. In nucleotides, the CDR3 is TGTGCCAGCAGCCAGGAACAGCTGAACACTGAAGCTTTCTTT. This encodes CASSQEQLNTEAFF.

This clonotype was seen repeatedly, ten times or more. The V call is TRBV7-3, the J call TRBJ2-1; 15 bases are shared with TRBD2. Germline V gene sequence: CDR1 SGHTA, CDR2 FQGTGA. The trim removed 5 bases at V and 10 bases at J, leaving 12 bases unmatched. This CDR3 is built from 17 residues. CDR3 amino acids: CASSGTSGGFPLGEQFF. CDR3 in DNA: TGTGCCAGCAGCGGGACTAGCGGGGGGTTCCCCCTGGGGGAGCAGTTCTTC.

The J gene is TRBJ1-2, the V gene TRBV7-9; D unresolved. With 1 base removed from V and 2 bases from J, the gap between germline ends came to 8 bases. Germline CDR1 reads SEHNR; CDR2 reads FQNEAQ (reference sequence). The CDR3 totals 14 residues. The CDR3 coding sequence is TGTGCCAGCAGCTTAGTGGTAGCCAACTATGGCTACACCTTC. This encodes CASSLVVANYGYTF.

In its sample, this clonotype was seen a few times. The chain carries TRBV7-8 and TRBJ2-6, with a tentative D call TRBD1 (6 bases). Trimming left V 5 bases short and J 0 bases short, with 14 bases between. The CDR3 has 17 amino acids. Germline loops: CDR1 SGHVS, CDR2 FQNEAQ. The CDR3 reads CASSATGFLSGANVLTF. The DNA for the CDR3 is TGTGCCAGCAGCGCCACAGGGTTCCTCTCTGGGGCCAACGTCCTGACTTTC.

The rearrangement uses TRBV4-1 and TRBJ2-3, with 10 bases fitting TRBD2. CDR1 and CDR2 from the germline V gene are MGHRA and YSYEKL. V was clipped by 0 bases and J by 1 base; unmatched bases: 4. CDR3 size: 17 residues. The CDR3, as DNA: TGCGCCAGCAGCCAAGAAGCGGGAGGGCCCGGCACAGATACGCAGTATTTT. This translates into CASSQEAGGPGTDTQYF.

This clonotype has a count of ten or more. This CDR3 reads CASSQGLAPSRDEQFF. The CDR3 DNA follows: TGTGCCAGCAGCCAAGGGTTAGCGCCCTCTCGGGATGAGCAGTTCTTC. This chain uses TRBV14 with TRBJ2-1; perhaps TRBD2 as D (5 bases). Trimming cost V 1 base and J 8 bases, with 18 bases left between them. The germline V gene has CDR1 SGHDN and CDR2 FVKESK. This CDR3 region has 16 residues.

This clonotype was recorded a few times. The V gene is TRBV29-1, the J gene TRBJ2-1; a possible D gene is TRBD1 (6 bases). This CDR3 comprises 15 residues. Trimming shortened V by 5 bases and J by 15 bases, and 29 bases separated the two germline ends. Germline V lookup: CDR1 SQVTM, CDR2 ANQGSEA. The CDR3 is CSVLVTRGPGTLSFF. The CDR3 DNA is TGCAGCGTTCTCGTTACCCGGGGCCCCGGGACACTTTCGTTCTTC.

This clonotype was observed at least ten times. This sequence joins TRBV28 and TRBJ1-2, with a possible D match to TRBD1 (5 bases). The CDR3 contains 13 residues. Germline CDR1 reads MDHEN; CDR2 reads SYDVKM. Trimming shortened V by 7 bases and J by 4 bases, and 13 bases separated the two germline ends. The CDR3 bases are TGTGCCAGCAAGACGGGACGCTCCTATGGCTACACCTTC. It translates to CASKTGRSYGYTF.

The table lists this clonotype with many counts. V usage is TRBV7-8 and J usage is TRBJ1-5; no clear D. The CDR3 contains 15 residues. CDR1 is SGHVS, CDR2 FQNEAQ, per germline. V dropped 0 bases and J dropped 6 bases, with 12 bases sitting between them. The CDR3 is CASSLAARAGQPQHF. For the CDR3, the DNA is TGTGCCAGCAGCTTAGCAGCCCGAGCGGGTCAGCCCCAGCATTTT.

In this sample, this clonotype turned up a few times. The chain employs TRBV7-8 and TRBJ2-1; TRBD2 aligns across 8 bases. CDR3 length equals 17 residues. V was pared by 8 bases and J by 6 bases, with 18 bases of the junction left unmatched. The V gene's germline CDR1 is SGHVS and CDR2 FQNEAQ. The CDR3 is CASSPPRGARVVNEQFF. For the CDR3, the DNA is TGTGCCAGCTCCCCACCGCGGGGGGCGAGGGTCGTCAATGAGCAGTTCTTC.